This T cell receptor (beta chain) emerged from a study of T cells after yellow fever vaccination (dated 2019 in TCRdb). Study-level background: The SMART-Seq v4 Ultra Low Input RNA kit was used to prepare libraries from fractions with low cell numbers. Bulk PBMC replicates and cell subsets were isolated from blood drawn at multiple timepoints before and after both primary and secondary immunization. The cohort comprised two healthy male donors, one aged 18 to 30 and one aged 30 to 40 years. To follow T-cell clones before and after both primary and booster YFV17D yellow fever vaccination, bulk TCR alpha and beta repertoires underwent longitudinal sequencing. What the authors observed across the whole study: Because the study included only a couple of donors, the extent to which the findings can be generalized is limited. Because abundant contaminating clonotypes from the bulk population could be contained in FACS-sorted repertoires, computational filtering was required. Compared with the primary T-cell response, the secondary T-cell response was weaker but faster, peaking on day 5 rather than day 15. After the booster, most of the clones that had expanded following primary vaccination were detected again (96% of CD4 and around 90% of CD8), which suggests that memory was broadly maintained. A small fraction of clonotypes appeared in both the CD4 and CD8 compartments, likely as a result of convergent recombination.

V loses 7 bases, J loses 2 bases, and the germline ends lie 8 bases apart. According to the germline V gene, CDR1 reads SQVTM and CDR2 reads ANQGSEA. The CDR3 starts with the cysteine, ends with the phenylalanine, and has 11 residues. CDR3 DNA only is kept here, 33 bases in frame from base 1. Taken with the paper, the label for treatment or condition translates to: live attenuated yellow fever vaccine strain. A standard Ficoll-Paque protocol was used to isolate PBMCs from peripheral blood. Dynabeads CD4 and CD8 positive selection kits were used to isolate CD4 and CD8 T-cell fractions. TriZol was used to extract RNA from bulk PBMCs, from CD4 and CD8 fractions, and from dextramer-positive and dextramer-negative fractions. For this clonotype: The antigen it binds to is not known. Per-nucleotide qualities are absent, and no much larger clonotype sits a single base away.

The reads were generated on an Illumina NovaSeq 6000. TCR cDNA was synthesized by 5'RACE template switching, through which a universal primer site and unique molecular identifiers were introduced. cDNA synthesis was primed from both the TCR alpha and TCR beta constant segments. Two PCR steps were used to amplify libraries, with sample barcodes and sequencing adapters being added in the second step. Sequencing of the libraries was done on either Illumina HiSeq 2500 (2x100 bp) or NovaSeq (2x150 bp). Per the source publication's procedure: MIGEC handled demultiplexing of reads and collapsing into UMI consensus sequences, while MiXCR performed V(D)J alignment. Clonotypes responding to the vaccine were identified with edgeR on replicate PBMC samples, with the criteria of FDR below 0.01 and a log2 fold change above 5 up to day 15. Each bulk clonotype was labeled CD4 or CD8 based on which sequenced repertoire, CD4 or CD8, contained the clonotype at higher abundance. The public reads were run again by TCRdb, first through fastp at Q25 and then through MiXCR, and only productive beta chains were kept. CDR3 protein sequences are deduplicated, and each keeps its most common genes and DNA. The V and J calls were not made by the authors but by TCRdb's processing. This sample holds some 320,000 distinct CDR3 sequences; around 8.6% were observed only once. The biggest ten clones account for about 3% of the sample.

Sequenced material: CD4+ T cells sorted from PBMCs, taken 5 days after the yellow fever booster vaccination. The receptor's source is a young man who received the YFV17D yellow fever vaccine. The chain was built from TRBV29-1 and TRBJ1-1, with no confident D gene call. In nucleotide form, the sequence is TGCAGCGCGACTATTAACACTGAAGCTTTCTTT. The resulting protein is CSATINTEAFF.